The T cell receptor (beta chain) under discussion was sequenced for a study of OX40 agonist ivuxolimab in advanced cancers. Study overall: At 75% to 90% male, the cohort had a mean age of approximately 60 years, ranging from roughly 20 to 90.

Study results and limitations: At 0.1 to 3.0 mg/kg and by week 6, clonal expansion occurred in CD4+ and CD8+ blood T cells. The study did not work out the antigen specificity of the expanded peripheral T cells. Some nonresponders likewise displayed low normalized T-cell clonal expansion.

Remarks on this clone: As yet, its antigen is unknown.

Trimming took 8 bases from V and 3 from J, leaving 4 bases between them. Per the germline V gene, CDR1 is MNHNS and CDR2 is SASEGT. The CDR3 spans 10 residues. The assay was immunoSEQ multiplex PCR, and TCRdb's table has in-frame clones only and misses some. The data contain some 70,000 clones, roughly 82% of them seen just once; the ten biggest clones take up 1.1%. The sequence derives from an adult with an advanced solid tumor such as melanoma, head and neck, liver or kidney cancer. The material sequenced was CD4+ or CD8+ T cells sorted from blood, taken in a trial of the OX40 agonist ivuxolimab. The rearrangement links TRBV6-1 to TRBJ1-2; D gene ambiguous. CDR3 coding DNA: TGTGCCAGCCGGGACTATGGCTACACCTTC. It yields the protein CASRDYGYTF.